This T cell receptor (beta chain) was observed in a study of OX40 agonist ivuxolimab in advanced cancers. Study-level information: Age averaged around 60 years (range roughly 23 to 79), and around 78% were male. Notes on the study in general: Among expanded peripheral T cells, antigen specificity went undetermined.

With autoimmune disease history or systemic immunosuppression, patients were excluded. Profiling relied on immunoSEQ multiplex PCR, and the TCRdb table lists in-frame clones only, not all of them. The sample records around 91,000 clones, roughly 89% being singletons. On this clone itself: Its cognate antigen is unknown.

This CDR3 spans 12 amino acids. Germline values: CDR1 MNHNS, CDR2 SASEGT. The ends were cut back, 4 bases at V and 3 bases at J, with 7 bases in the middle. The clonotype comes from an adult with an advanced solid tumor such as melanoma, head and neck, liver or kidney cancer. The V call is TRBV6-1, the J call TRBJ2-7; no firm D call. The sequenced sample was CD4+ or CD8+ T cells sorted from blood, obtained in a trial of the OX40 agonist ivuxolimab. CDR3 DNA: TGTGCCAGCAGTGCGCGGTACTACGAGCAGTACGTC. Encoded protein: CASSARYYEQYV.